The 32 T cell receptor beta chains given below trace back to one sample, sequenced in a study of T cells after posttransplantation cyclophosphamide. Profiled with immunoSEQ multiplex PCR; TCRdb holds only in-frame clones, not every one. The sample lists about 10,000 clones, 85% to 95% occurring once. Specimen: naive CD8+ T cells sorted from PBMCs. The receptors shown here come from a man aged 25-45 years in good health and a related stem cell transplant donor.

The chain uses TRBV5-1 and TRBJ2-5; 8 bases match TRBD2. The CDR3 is made up of 13 amino acids. From germline, CDR1 is SGHRS and CDR2 YFSETQ. J was trimmed by 5 bases and V by 9 bases; bases with no gene match: 9. In DNA form, the CDR3 reads TGCGCCACCAAGCCGGGGGGGCTGGAGACCCAGTACTTC. It translates to CATKPGGLETQYF. The full variable domain, completed using reference TRBV5-1 and TRBJ2-5, is KAGVTQTPRYLIKTRGQQVTLSCSPISGHRSVSWYQQTPGQGLQFLFEYFSETQRNKGNFPGRFSGRQFSNSRSEMNVSTLELGDSALYLCATKPGGLETQYFGPGTRLLVL.

The V call is TRBV27, the J call TRBJ1-2; D ambiguous. The germline gives CDR1 MNHEY, CDR2 SMNVEV (reference sequence). This CDR3 is 14 amino acids long. Trimming took 2 bases from V and 0 from J, leaving 7 bases between them. The CDR3 region is CASSLNGANYGYTF. As DNA, the CDR3 is TGTGCCAGCAGTTTAAACGGAGCTAACTATGGCTACACCTTC.

The chain has TRBV28 and TRBJ2-3; 14 bases line up with TRBD2. The CDR3 has 19 residues. J gave up 3 bases and V 1 base, and 9 bases lay outside the gene matches. From germline, CDR1 is MDHEN and CDR2 SYDVKM. DNA for the CDR3: TGTGCCAGCAGTTTATTGACTAGCGGGGGGGCCAAAAGAACAGATACGCAGTATTTT. The encoded protein is CASSLLTSGGAKRTDTQYF.

V and J are TRBV5-4 and TRBJ1-2; unclear D gene. The CDR3 loop spans 12 amino acids. Between the trimmed V and J ends, which lost 1 base and 11 bases, there was a span of 12 bases. Germline V CDR1 and CDR2: SGHNT, YYREEE (reference sequence). The CDR3 DNA sequence: TGTGCCAGCAGCTTGAGGAATGCGGATTACACCTTC. This codes for CASSLRNADYTF.

The genes are TRBV7-6 and TRBJ1-1, with 9 positions matching TRBD1. Trimming removed 5 bases from V and 2 bases from J; junction bases left unmatched: 9. The CDR3 sequence is 16 residues long. Germline V CDR1 and CDR2: SGHVS, FNYEAQ. The CDR3 sequence: CASSITGGVGNTEAFF. In nucleotides, the CDR3 is TGTGCCAGCAGCATTACAGGGGGCGTGGGAAACACTGAAGCTTTCTTT.

The chain couples TRBV27 to TRBJ2-7; D is uncertain. This CDR3 comprises 13 residues. Germline CDR1 reads MNHEY; CDR2 reads SMNVEV (reference sequence). Trimming took off 4 bases at V and 6 bases at J, with 13 bases between the two ends. CDR3 sequence reads: CASSYTLGGEQYF. The CDR3 DNA is TGTGCCAGCAGTTACACCCTCGGCGGCGAGCAGTACTTC.

The chain carries TRBV6-5 and TRBJ1-1, with no clear D. The CDR3 length is 13 residues. Trimming took 5 bases from V and 6 from J, leaving 13 bases between them. Germline lookup yields CDR1 MNHEY and CDR2 SVGAGI. CDR3 region: CASSLLRESEAFF. The DNA of the CDR3 is TGTGCCAGCAGTCTCCTCCGGGAATCTGAAGCTTTCTTT.

The chain has TRBV10-2 and TRBJ2-3; D remains unclear. V lost 1 base and J 5 bases, leaving 4 bases between the germline ends. Germline V gene data show CDR1 as WSHSY and CDR2 as SAAADI. CDR3 length equals 12 residues. The CDR3 sequence: CASSEYKDTQYF. Written as DNA, the CDR3 is TGCGCCAGCAGTGAGTACAAAGATACGCAGTATTTT.

This chain uses TRBV6-5 with TRBJ1-1; D is ambiguous. V was trimmed by 5 bases and J by 1 base, leaving 8 bases between them. The CDR3 is 13 residues long. The germline gives CDR1 MNHEY, CDR2 SVGAGI. The CDR3 nucleotides are TGTGCCAGCAGTGAATCCAGGAACACTGAAGCTTTCTTT. Its protein product is CASSESRNTEAFF.

This rearrangement joins TRBV6-6 to TRBJ2-3; D not certain. Germline V gene lookup returns CDR1 MNHNY and CDR2 SVGAGI (reference sequence). Trimming pared 4 bases from V and 3 bases from J, leaving 11 bases between. The CDR3 runs 14 residues. This CDR3 is CASSFDLGTDTQYF. CDR3 coding DNA: TGTGCCAGCAGTTTCGACCTCGGGACAGATACGCAGTATTTT.

This sequence joins TRBV7-7 and TRBJ2-7; 9 positions agree with TRBD1. The trim removed 4 bases at V and 3 bases at J, leaving 7 bases unmatched. CDR3 length: 15 amino acids. Germline CDR1 and CDR2: SSHAT and FNYEAQ (reference sequence). The CDR3 coding sequence is TGTGCCAGCAGCTCGGGACAGGGTAGGGGCTACGAGCAGTACTTC. It specifies CASSSGQGRGYEQYF.

This chain joins TRBV7-9 and TRBJ2-1, with D possibly being TRBD1 (6 bases). The CDR3 is 15 amino acids. The germline V and J ends were trimmed by 5 bases and 4 bases, with 15 bases remaining between them. The germline V gene has CDR1 SEHNR and CDR2 FQNEAQ (reference sequence). CDR3 loop: CASSDPAGEYNEQFF. The CDR3 bases are TGTGCCAGCAGCGACCCGGCAGGGGAATACAATGAGCAGTTCTTC.

V and J are TRBV7-9 and TRBJ2-7; 10 nucleotides agree with TRBD1. The germline gives CDR1 SEHNR, CDR2 FQNEAQ (reference sequence). Losses at the gene ends were 8 bases for V and 7 bases for J; bases not matched to a gene: 8. The CDR3 extends over 13 amino acids. The CDR3 DNA follows: TGTGCCAGCGAAGAAGGGACAGGGGATGAGCAGTACTTC. Its protein product is CASEEGTGDEQYF.

The chain is built from TRBV7-9 and TRBJ2-3, with 10 nucleotides matching TRBD1. Germline trimming cut 0 bases from V and 5 bases from J; bases unmatched to any gene: 5. The CDR3 covers 16 residues. Germline assignment: CDR1 SEHNR and CDR2 FQNEAQ (reference sequence). CDR3 sequence (DNA): TGTGCCAGCAGCTTAGCCGACAGGGGGCGAGTAGATACGCAGTATTTT. This gives the protein CASSLADRGRVDTQYF.

The chain has TRBV4-1 and TRBJ1-2; TRBD1 aligns across 7 bases. Germline V gene data show CDR1 as MGHRA and CDR2 as YSYEKL. The CDR3 has 14 amino acids. V dropped 2 bases and J dropped 6; count of bases not matched to a gene: 6. The CDR3 bases are TGCGCCAGCAGCCAATTGGAGGGGGCGAATGGCTACACCTTC. This encodes CASSQLEGANGYTF.

The gene calls are TRBV6-6 and TRBJ2-2, with D perhaps matching TRBD2 (5 bases). V shed 2 bases and J shed 6 bases, with 13 bases lying between them. This CDR3 region has 15 residues. CDR1 is MNHNY and CDR2 is SVGAGI in the germline V gene (reference sequence). The CDR3 reads CASSYAGGQSGELFF. In nucleotides, the CDR3 is TGTGCCAGCAGTTACGCGGGCGGGCAGTCCGGGGAGCTGTTTTTT.

This chain uses TRBV13 with TRBJ2-1, with 10 positions matching TRBD2. Germline lookup yields CDR1 PRHDT and CDR2 FYEKMQ (reference sequence). V lost 3 bases, J lost 8 bases, and 7 bases stayed unmatched. The CDR3 is 15 residues long. The CDR3: CASSFEAGGSDEQFF. The CDR3 coding sequence is TGTGCCAGCAGCTTTGAAGCGGGGGGGTCCGATGAGCAGTTCTTC.

V usage is TRBV9 and J usage is TRBJ2-7, with TRBD1 identical over 7 bases. Trimming at V came to 4 bases and at J to 3 bases, leaving 7 bases not matched to a gene. Germline CDR1 SGDLS, CDR2 YYNGEE. The CDR3 runs to 14 residues. This CDR3 is CASSPRDSYYEQYF. The CDR3 DNA follows: TGTGCCAGCAGCCCCCGGGACAGCTACTACGAGCAGTACTTC.

Only one count was recorded for this clone. The rearrangement uses TRBV12-5 and TRBJ2-2, with 9 positions matching TRBD1. The CDR3 spans 15 residues. Germline V gene sequence: CDR1 LGHNT, CDR2 FRNRAP. With 8 bases clipped from V and 5 bases from J, the junction kept 9 bases outside the gene matches. The CDR3 region has the DNA TGTGCTAGTCGGCCGGGACAGGGAGGGACCGGGGAGCTGTTTTTT. This sequence encodes CASRPGQGGTGELFF.

Worth noting for this clone: The junction departs from the called germline gene at one end, perhaps through a read error. This chain connects TRBV29-1 to TRBJ2-1; TRBD1 is a possible D gene (5 bases). Looked up from germline, CDR1 is SQVTM and CDR2 is ANQGSEA. The CDR3 runs to 12 residues. CDR3 sequence reads: CSVRTTYNGQFF. For the CDR3, the DNA is TGCAGCGTTCGGACAACCTACAATGGGCAGTTCTTC.

The chain is built from TRBV5-1 and TRBJ2-7; TRBD2 matches 8 bases. With V trimmed by 0 bases and J by 2 bases, 4 bases remained unmatched. This CDR3 comprises 15 residues. CDR1 and CDR2 (germline): SGHRS, YFSETQ. The CDR3 DNA follows: TGCGCCAGCAGCTTGGATCGAGCGGGGGCCTACGAGCAGTACTTC. Protein product: CASSLDRAGAYEQYF.

J is TRBJ1-1 and V is TRBV27, with 7 bases that match TRBD1. The trim removed 7 bases at V and 6 bases at J, leaving 8 bases unmatched. The CDR3 has 13 amino acids. The germline gives CDR1 MNHEY, CDR2 SMNVEV (reference sequence). The CDR3 spells CASTHSGTAEAFF. For the CDR3, the DNA is TGTGCCAGCACCCATTCCGGGACAGCTGAAGCTTTCTTT.

This chain joins TRBV5-1 and TRBJ2-7; maybe TRBD1 (6 bases). Trimming removed 2 bases from V and 5 bases from J, with 23 bases in between. The CDR3 contains 17 residues. The germline V gene encodes CDR1 SGHRS and CDR2 YFSETQ. DNA for the CDR3: TGCGCCAGCAGCTTAGGGCAGGGGACACCCTTTTTTAACGAGCAGTACTTC. Its translation: CASSLGQGTPFFNEQYF.

CDR3 DNA sequence: TGTGCCAGCAGCGTAGACGGCGGCGGGTGGGAGACCCAGTACTTC. Amino acids: CASSVDGGGWETQYF. The gene calls are TRBV9 and TRBJ2-5; D perhaps matches TRBD2 (5 bases). This CDR3 is 15 amino acids long. Per germline, CDR1 SGDLS and CDR2 YYNGEE. The germline V and J ends were trimmed by 0 bases and 5 bases, with 14 bases remaining between them.

V usage is TRBV5-1 and J usage is TRBJ2-1; TRBD2 aligns across 7 bases. V dropped 4 bases and J dropped 0; count of bases not matched to a gene: 4. The CDR3 covers 15 residues. Germline assignment: CDR1 SGHRS and CDR2 YFSETQ. The CDR3 sequence is CASSQASGSYNEQFF. The CDR3 region has the DNA TGCGCCAGCAGCCAAGCTAGCGGCTCCTACAATGAGCAGTTCTTC.

This clone was recorded only once. J is TRBJ1-6 and V is TRBV6-1, with 9 bases aligning to TRBD1. This CDR3 is built from 16 residues. V was clipped by 3 bases and J by 7 bases; unmatched bases: 7. The germline V gene encodes CDR1 MNHNS and CDR2 SASEGT. CDR3 DNA: TGTGCCAGCAGTGAGACAGGGGGACAAGACAATTCACCCCTCCACTTT. Translation: CASSETGGQDNSPLHF.

CDR3 nucleotide sequence: TGTGCCAGCAGCTCCCCAACAGGGGGCGTTGAGCAGTTCTTC. This gives the protein CASSSPTGGVEQFF. The genes are TRBV7-6 and TRBJ2-1; 9 positions agree with TRBD1. Germline CDR1 and CDR2: SGHVS and FNYEAQ. V shed 4 bases and J 9 bases; nucleotides not matched to a gene: 7. The CDR3 is made up of 14 amino acids.

The rearrangement uses TRBV27 and TRBJ2-3, with TRBD1 matching 7 bases. From germline, CDR1 is MNHEY and CDR2 SMNVEV (reference sequence). This CDR3 spans 14 amino acids. J lost 2 bases, V lost 7 bases, and 6 bases had no gene match. In DNA, the CDR3 is TGTGCCAGCACCATAACAGGGGCCACAGATACGCAGTATTTT. As protein: CASTITGATDTQYF.

The count of this clone is one. The V gene is TRBV28, the J gene TRBJ2-7; tentative D call: TRBD1 (9 bases). In germline, CDR1 is MDHEN, CDR2 SYDVKM. V was cut by 1 base and J by 4 bases, with 17 bases left in between. The CDR3 runs to 16 residues. CDR3 loop: CASSLFSGTGTYEQYF. CDR3 DNA sequence: TGTGCCAGCAGTTTATTTAGCGGGACAGGGACGTACGAGCAGTACTTC.

The chain links TRBV5-6 to TRBJ2-2, with D possibly being TRBD2 (6 bases). The V gene's germline CDR1 is SGHDT and CDR2 YYEEEE. Trimming removed 0 bases at V and 0 bases at J, with 9 bases between. This CDR3 spans 16 amino acids. CDR3 sequence: CASSLEGGANTGELFF. The CDR3 nucleotides read TGTGCCAGCAGCTTGGAGGGAGGCGCGAACACCGGGGAGCTGTTTTTT.

The chain recombines TRBV5-6 with TRBJ1-2, with 8 bases fitting TRBD1. This CDR3 is built from 14 residues. The germline V gene has CDR1 SGHDT and CDR2 YYEEEE. With V trimmed by 2 bases and J by 3 bases, 3 bases remained unmatched. CDR3 DNA: TGTGCCAGCAGCTTAGGACAGGGAGACTATGGCTACACCTTC. It codes for CASSLGQGDYGYTF.

The chain employs TRBV5-6 and TRBJ2-7; 8 nucleotides align to TRBD1. CDR1 and CDR2 (germline): SGHDT, YYEEEE. CDR3 length: 13 residues. The V and J ends lost 4 bases and 5 bases, in that order; junction bases with no gene match: 5. The CDR3 is CASSPGQGNEQYF. Here the CDR3 DNA reads TGTGCCAGCAGCCCCGGACAGGGCAACGAGCAGTACTTC.